This T cell receptor beta chain came from a study of T cell clonality in common variable immunodeficiency. Whole-study findings and limits: In common variable immunodeficiency, TCR beta chains reportedly carried fewer deletions and N-nucleotide insertions.

Assay: immunoSEQ multiplex PCR; the TCRdb copy retains only in-frame clones and omits some. Singletons are absent from the sample, which has some 11,000 clones. CDR3 length: 14 amino acids. The V end lost 5 bases, the J end lost 7 bases, and 16 bases lay between the germline ends. The germline gives CDR1 SGHTA, CDR2 FQGNSA. This clone is categorized as medium-sized. Its target is unknown. The read gets to within 3 residues of the CDR3 end, and the germline J gene fills in the rest. This chain connects TRBV7-2 to TRBJ2-3; tentatively, D is TRBD2 (6 bases). Sequencing was carried out using peripheral blood mononuclear cells. The clonotype originates from a human donor with common variable immunodeficiency. CDR3 bases read: TGTGCCAGCAGCGGTAACAGCGGGCCAAATACG. It translates to CASSGNSGPNT. The entire CDR3 protein reads CASSGNSGPNTQYF.